The clone carrying this T cell receptor (beta chain) was found a few times. Antigen: not known. This entry comes from a study of vaccination and CD4 T cells after COVID-19. Whole-study context: Investigators drew the post-COVID samples a median about 98 days after diagnosis, with a range of 35 to 161. Samples from three convalescent patients were taken at day 14 and days 161 to 241 post-vaccination. Median time from second vaccine dose to sampling was 72 days (14 to 241).

TCRdb used MiXCR to reprocess the PCR reads, holding one entry per CDR3 protein. The data show 31,000 or so distinct CDR3 sequences, more than 40% seen once. V lost 1 base and J lost 2; bases outside the gene matches: 7. Germline V gene data show CDR1 as MDHEN and CDR2 as SYDVKM. The CDR3 spans 17 residues. Sample time point: late sampling 161 to 241 days after vaccination in three convalescent patients. General study points: SARS-CoV-2-reactive clonotypes rose nonsignificantly, with the median going from approximately 21 to 40.

Sequences were derived from CD4+ T cells from blood, sampled about 7 months after SARS-CoV-2 vaccination. J is TRBJ1-5 and V is TRBV28, with TRBD1 identical over 8 bases. The TCR was taken from a human donor who had recovered from COVID-19. CDR3 nucleotide sequence: TGTGCCAGCAGTTTATTTGGAGGGACAGGTCGCAATCAGCCCCAGCATTTT. It codes for CASSLFGGTGRNQPQHF.